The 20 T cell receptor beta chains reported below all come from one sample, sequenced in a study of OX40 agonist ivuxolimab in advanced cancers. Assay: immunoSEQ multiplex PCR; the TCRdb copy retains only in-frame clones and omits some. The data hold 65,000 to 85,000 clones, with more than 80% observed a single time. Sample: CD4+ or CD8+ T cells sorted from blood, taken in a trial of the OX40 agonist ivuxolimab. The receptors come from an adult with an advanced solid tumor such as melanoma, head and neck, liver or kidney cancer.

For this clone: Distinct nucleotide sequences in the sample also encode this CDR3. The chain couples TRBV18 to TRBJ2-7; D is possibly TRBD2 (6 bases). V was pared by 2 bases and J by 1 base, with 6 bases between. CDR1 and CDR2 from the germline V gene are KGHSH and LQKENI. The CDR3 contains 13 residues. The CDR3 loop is CASSPGRSYEQYF. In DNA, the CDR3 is TGTGCCAGCTCACCAGGGAGGTCCTACGAGCAGTACTTC.

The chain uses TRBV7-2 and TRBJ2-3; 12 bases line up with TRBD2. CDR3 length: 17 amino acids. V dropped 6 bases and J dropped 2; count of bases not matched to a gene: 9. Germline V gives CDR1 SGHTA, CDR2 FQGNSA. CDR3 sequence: CASSRNLAGGVTDTQYF. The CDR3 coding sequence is TGTGCCAGCAGTCGTAACCTAGCGGGAGGGGTCACAGATACGCAGTATTTT.

The CDR3 nucleotides are TGCGCCAGCAGCTTACAGGGGGGGACCTACGAGCAGTACTTC. Amino acids: CASSLQGGTYEQYF. The rearrangement uses TRBV5-1 and TRBJ2-7, with D maybe TRBD1 (8 bases). The germline V gene has CDR1 SGHRS and CDR2 YFSETQ. The ends were cut back, 2 bases at V and 2 bases at J, with 11 bases in the middle. The CDR3 covers 14 residues.

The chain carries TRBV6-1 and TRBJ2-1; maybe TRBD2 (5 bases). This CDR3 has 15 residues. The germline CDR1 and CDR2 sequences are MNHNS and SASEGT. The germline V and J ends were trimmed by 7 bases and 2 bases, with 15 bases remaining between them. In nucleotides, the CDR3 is TGTGCCAGCATTCCAATGAGCGGAGCCTACAATGAGCAGTTCTTC. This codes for CASIPMSGAYNEQFF.

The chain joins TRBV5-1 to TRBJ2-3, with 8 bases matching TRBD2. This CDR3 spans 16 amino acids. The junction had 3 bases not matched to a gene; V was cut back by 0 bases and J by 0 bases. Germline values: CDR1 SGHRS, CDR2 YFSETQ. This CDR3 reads CASSLGASGSTDTQYF. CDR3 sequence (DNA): TGCGCCAGCAGCTTGGGGGCTAGCGGGAGCACAGATACGCAGTATTTT.

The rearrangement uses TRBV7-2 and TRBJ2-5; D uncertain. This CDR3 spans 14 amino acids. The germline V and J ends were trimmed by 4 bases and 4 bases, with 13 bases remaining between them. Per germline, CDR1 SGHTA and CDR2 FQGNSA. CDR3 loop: CASSYTGPGETQYF. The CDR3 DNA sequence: TGTGCCAGCAGCTACACTGGGCCGGGAGAGACCCAGTACTTC.

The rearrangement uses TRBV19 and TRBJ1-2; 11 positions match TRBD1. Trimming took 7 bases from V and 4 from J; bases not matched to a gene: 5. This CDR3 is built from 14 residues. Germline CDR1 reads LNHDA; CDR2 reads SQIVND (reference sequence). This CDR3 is CASMDRGRFYGYTF. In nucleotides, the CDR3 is TGTGCCAGTATGGACAGGGGGCGCTTCTATGGCTACACCTTC.

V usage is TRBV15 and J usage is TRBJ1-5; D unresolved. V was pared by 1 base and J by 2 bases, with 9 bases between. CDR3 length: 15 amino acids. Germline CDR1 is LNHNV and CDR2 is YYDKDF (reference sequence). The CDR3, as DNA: TGTGCCACCAGCAGAGCGAGGGTTGGCAATCAGCCCCAGCATTTT. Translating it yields CATSRARVGNQPQHF.

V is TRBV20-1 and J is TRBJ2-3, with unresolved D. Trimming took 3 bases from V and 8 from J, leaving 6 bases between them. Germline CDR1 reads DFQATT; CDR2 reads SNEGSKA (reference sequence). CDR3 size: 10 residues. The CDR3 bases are TGCAGTGCTAGGGGCACTACGCAGTATTTT. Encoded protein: CSARGTTQYF.

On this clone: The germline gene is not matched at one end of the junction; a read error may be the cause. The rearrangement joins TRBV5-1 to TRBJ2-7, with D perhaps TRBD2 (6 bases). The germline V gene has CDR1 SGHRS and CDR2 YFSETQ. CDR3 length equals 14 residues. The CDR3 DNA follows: TGCGCCAGCAGCTCGCTAGTGGGAGGTCCTCTCTTAGACTTC. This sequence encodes CASSSLVGGPLLDF.

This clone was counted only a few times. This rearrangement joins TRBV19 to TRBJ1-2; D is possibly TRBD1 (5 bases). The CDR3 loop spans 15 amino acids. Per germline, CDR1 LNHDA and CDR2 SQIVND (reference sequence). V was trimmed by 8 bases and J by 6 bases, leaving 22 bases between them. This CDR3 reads CASSHRDAAQDGYTF. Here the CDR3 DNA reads TGTGCCAGTTCCCACCGGGACGCGGCACAAGATGGCTACACCTTC.

The CDR3, as DNA: TGTGCCAGCAGTTTATCCCTTGACAGGGGTCGAACCTACGAGCAGTACTTC. Amino acids: CASSLSLDRGRTYEQYF. The chain combines TRBV28 with TRBJ2-7; 8 bases are shared with TRBD1. CDR3 size: 17 residues. The germline CDR1 and CDR2 sequences are MDHEN and SYDVKM. V dropped 1 base and J dropped 2; count of bases not matched to a gene: 10.

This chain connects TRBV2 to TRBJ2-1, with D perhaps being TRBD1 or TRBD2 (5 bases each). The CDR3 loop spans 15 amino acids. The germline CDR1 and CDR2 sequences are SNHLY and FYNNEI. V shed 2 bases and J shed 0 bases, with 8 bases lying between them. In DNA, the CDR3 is TGTGCCAGCAGTGAACGGGGCAGCTCCTACAATGAGCAGTTCTTC. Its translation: CASSERGSSYNEQFF.

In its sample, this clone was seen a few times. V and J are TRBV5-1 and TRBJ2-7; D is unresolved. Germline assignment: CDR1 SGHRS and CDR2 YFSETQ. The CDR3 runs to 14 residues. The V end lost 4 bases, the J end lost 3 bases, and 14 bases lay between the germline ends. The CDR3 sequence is CASSPGGGYYEQYF. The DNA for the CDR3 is TGCGCCAGCAGCCCCGGTGGCGGTTACTACGAGCAGTACTTC.

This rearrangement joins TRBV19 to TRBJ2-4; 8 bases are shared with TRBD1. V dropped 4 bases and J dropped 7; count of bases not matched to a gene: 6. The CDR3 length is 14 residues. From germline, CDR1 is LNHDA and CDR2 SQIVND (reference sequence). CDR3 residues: CASSSGQGVNIQYF. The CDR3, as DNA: TGTGCCAGTAGTAGTGGACAGGGTGTGAACATTCAGTACTTC.

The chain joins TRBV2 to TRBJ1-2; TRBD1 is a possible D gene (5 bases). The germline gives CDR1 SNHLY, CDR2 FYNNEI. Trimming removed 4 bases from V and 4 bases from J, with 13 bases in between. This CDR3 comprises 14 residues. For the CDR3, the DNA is TGTGCCAGCAGTGGGATATGGGGGGGCTATGGCTACACCTTC. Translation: CASSGIWGGYGYTF.

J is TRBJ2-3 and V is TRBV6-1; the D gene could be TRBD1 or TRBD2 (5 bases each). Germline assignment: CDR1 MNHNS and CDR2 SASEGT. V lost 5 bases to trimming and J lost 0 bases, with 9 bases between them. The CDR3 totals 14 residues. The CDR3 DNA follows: TGTGCCAGCAGTATCAGGGAGAGCACAGATACGCAGTATTTT. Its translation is CASSIRESTDTQYF.

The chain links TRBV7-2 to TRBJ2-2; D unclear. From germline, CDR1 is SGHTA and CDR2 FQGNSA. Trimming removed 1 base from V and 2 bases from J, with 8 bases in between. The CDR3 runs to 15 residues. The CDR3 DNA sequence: TGTGCCAGCAGCTTAGAACCCCATAACACCGGGGAGCTGTTTTTT. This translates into CASSLEPHNTGELFF. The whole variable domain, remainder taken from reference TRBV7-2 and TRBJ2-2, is GAGVSQSPSNKVTEKGKDVELRCDPISGHTALYWYRQSLGQGLEFLIYFQGNSAPDKSGLPSDRFSAERTGGSVSTLTIQRTQQEDSAVYLCASSLEPHNTGELFFGEGSRLTVL.

This CDR3 reads CASSLGGRGIESPLHF. The CDR3 DNA sequence: TGTGCCAGCAGCTTGGGGGGCAGGGGAATAGAGTCACCCCTCCACTTT. The chain couples TRBV5-6 to TRBJ1-6; D possibly corresponds to TRBD1 (6 bases). V was cut by 0 bases and J by 10 bases, with 17 bases left in between. The CDR3 is 16 residues long. Germline values: CDR1 SGHDT, CDR2 YYEEEE.

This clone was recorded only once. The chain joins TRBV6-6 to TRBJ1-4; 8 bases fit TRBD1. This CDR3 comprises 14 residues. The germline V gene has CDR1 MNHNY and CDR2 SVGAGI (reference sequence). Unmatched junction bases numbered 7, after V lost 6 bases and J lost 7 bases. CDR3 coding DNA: TGTGCCAGCAGACTACAGGGGGGAAGTGAAAAACTGTTTTTT. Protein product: CASRLQGGSEKLFF.